This T cell receptor (beta chain) was identified in a study of molecular identifiers for immune sequencing clone quantification. Study observations and caveats: Effector cells kept over 98% of their molecules in clones above 20 RNA copies, while naive cells kept under 1% there.

TCRdb independently ran MiXCR on the PCR reads; one entry per CDR3 protein. The table includes about 640,000 distinct CDR3 sequences, just under 20% detected once. This CDR3 is 16 amino acids long. Looked up from germline, CDR1 is MNHNY and CDR2 is SVGAGI (reference sequence). V was clipped by 7 bases and J by 0 bases, with 16 bases between them. This clonotype was counted many times. Its matching antigen is unknown. This chain links TRBV6-6 with TRBJ1-5; D perhaps matches TRBD1 (6 bases). Material for sequencing was naive CD8+ T cells from blood, with Jurkat cell RNA spiked in. The subset was: FACS-sorted CD8+CD4-CCR7+CD45RA+ naive T cells. The sequence was obtained from a human donor in good health. Some libraries in this study had Jurkat cell RNA spiked in. CDR3 region: CASTLGGKYSNQPQHF. In DNA, the CDR3 is TGTGCCAGCACCCTAGGGGGGAAATATAGCAATCAGCCCCAGCATTTT.